What follows are 20 T cell receptor beta chains derived from one specimen sequenced in a study of regulatory T cells in long-lasting Graves disease. Time point indicated: newly diagnosed GD, antithyroid drugs for less than 3 months. Scientists built the TCR library using RNA that was extracted from PBMCs. iRepertoire HTBI primers and Arm-PCR of CDR3 regions built TCR beta libraries. MiXCR was run by TCRdb on the multiplex PCR reads, yielding one entry per CDR3 protein. This sample yields more than 300,000 distinct CDR3 sequences, of which 15% to 18% are seen a single time; 20% to 25% belongs to the top ten. The material was peripheral blood mononuclear cells (PBMCs), obtained at new diagnosis, from a patient treated with antithyroid drugs. The receptors shown here come from a female donor with Graves disease.

This clonotype has at least ten counts. The rearrangement uses TRBV6-1 and TRBJ2-1; 12 bases agree with TRBD2. Germline values: CDR1 MNHNS, CDR2 SASEGT. The CDR3 is 18 residues long. The trim removed 6 bases at V and 7 bases at J, leaving 16 bases unmatched. The CDR3 sequence is CASRGAGASGRAPNEQFF. As DNA, the CDR3 is TGTGCCAGCAGGGGGGCCGGGGCTAGCGGGAGGGCCCCTAATGAGCAGTTCTTC.

This clonotype was detected a few times. The chain links TRBV6-5 to TRBJ2-1; no firm D call. The ends were cut back, 0 bases at V and 2 bases at J, with 17 bases in the middle. The CDR3 contains 18 residues. Looked up from germline, CDR1 is MNHEY and CDR2 is SVGAGI. CDR3 nucleotides: TGTGCCAGCAGTTACTCGTCAGGATCCGGCCATACCTACAATGAGCAGTTCTTC. Translated, it gives CASSYSSGSGHTYNEQFF.

This clonotype showed up just a few times. The CDR3 DNA is TGTGCCAGCAGCTTCTTGGGGGGCTCTGGAAACACCATATATTTT. Its translation: CASSFLGGSGNTIYF. The V call is TRBV7-2, the J call TRBJ1-3, with D maybe TRBD1 (5 bases). CDR1 and CDR2 (germline): SGHTA, FQGNSA. The CDR3 is 15 residues long. V was cut by 3 bases and J by 0 bases, with 9 bases left in between.

This clonotype came up many times. The V call is TRBV28, the J call TRBJ2-7; 7 bases align to TRBD1. V was clipped by 7 bases and J by 3 bases; unmatched bases: 9. In germline, CDR1 is MDHEN, CDR2 SYDVKM. This CDR3 contains 14 residues. The CDR3 DNA sequence: TGTGCCAGCAAATTTCAGGGGGAGTACTACGAGCAGTACTTC. Translation gives CASKFQGEYYEQYF. The whole variable domain, remainder taken from reference TRBV28 and TRBJ2-7, is DVKVTQSSRYLVKRTGEKVFLECVQDMDHENMFWYRQDPGLGLRLIYFSYDVKMKEKGDIPEGYSVSREKKERFSLILESASTNQTSMYLCASKFQGEYYEQYFGPGTRLTVT.

This chain connects TRBV19 to TRBJ2-3; D gene unclear. The CDR3 is 11 residues long. The germline V gene has CDR1 LNHDA and CDR2 SQIVND (reference sequence). The V and J ends lost 5 bases and 7 bases respectively, with 7 bases between them. The CDR3 nucleotides are TGTGCCAGTAGTGGATCGCATACGCAGTATTTT. Protein product: CASSGSHTQYF.

In this sample, this clonotype turned up many times. This chain links TRBV20-1 with TRBJ1-6, with 9 positions matching TRBD1. This CDR3 is 15 amino acids long. The V and J ends lost 5 bases and 6 bases, in that order; junction bases with no gene match: 8. Per germline, CDR1 DFQATT and CDR2 SNEGSKA (reference sequence). In nucleotides, the CDR3 is TGCAGTGCTGTGCTCCCGGGACAGGGTAATTCACCCCTCCACTTT. As protein: CSAVLPGQGNSPLHF.

The chain links TRBV6-9 to TRBJ1-3; tentative D call: TRBD1 (5 bases). The CDR3 covers 18 residues. V lost 3 bases and J lost 4, with 22 bases in between. Germline V gives CDR1 MNHGY, CDR2 SVAAGI. CDR3 protein: CASSYSQIYTGAGNTIYF. The DNA for the CDR3 is TGTGCCAGCAGTTACTCCCAGATTTATACAGGCGCGGGAAACACCATATATTTT.

This clonotype was recorded many times. V and J are TRBV28 and TRBJ2-7; tentative D call: TRBD1 (7 bases). Trimming stripped 7 bases from V and 4 bases from J, with 17 bases between. Germline V CDR1 and CDR2: MDHEN, SYDVKM. This CDR3 region has 14 residues. In DNA, the CDR3 is TGTGCCAGCAAACTTGGACCAGGGGGGTACGAGCAGTACTTC. Translation: CASKLGPGGYEQYF.

This clonotype came up many times. The chain couples TRBV20-1 to TRBJ2-1; a weak D match, TRBD1 (6 bases). Trimming took 3 bases from V and 6 from J, leaving 15 bases between them. The CDR3 length is 14 residues. Germline lookup yields CDR1 DFQATT and CDR2 SNEGSKA (reference sequence). This CDR3 reads CSARSPTGINEQFF. CDR3 DNA: TGCAGTGCTAGGAGCCCGACAGGTATCAATGAGCAGTTCTTC.

This chain connects TRBV4-1 to TRBJ2-1; 10 bases fit TRBD1. J gave up 6 bases and V 5 bases, and 13 bases lay outside the gene matches. CDR1 and CDR2 (germline): MGHRA, YSYEKL. This CDR3 comprises 17 residues. The CDR3 nucleotides read TGCGCCAGCAGCGCCGAGATACCGGGACAGGGGTCCAATGAGCAGTTCTTC. Protein sequence: CASSAEIPGQGSNEQFF.

This clonotype occurred a few times. The chain combines TRBV10-3 with TRBJ1-1; TRBD1 matches 8 bases. Germline V gives CDR1 ENHRY, CDR2 SYGVKD. The CDR3 extends over 12 amino acids. J gave up 11 bases and V 11 bases, and 13 bases lay outside the gene matches. The CDR3 nucleotides are TGTGCCGCGCGAATTCCGACAGGGGAGGCTTTCTTT. This codes for CAARIPTGEAFF.

This clonotype has ten or more counts. This chain links TRBV6-5 with TRBJ2-7; TRBD1 matches at 7 bases. Germline CDR1 and CDR2: MNHEY and SVGAGI. Trimming at V came to 2 bases and at J to 3 bases, leaving 4 bases not matched to a gene. This CDR3 comprises 14 residues. This CDR3 reads CASSYGTENYEQYF. The CDR3 DNA follows: TGTGCCAGCAGTTACGGGACAGAGAACTACGAGCAGTACTTC.

There are many counts of this clonotype. The V and J genes are TRBV28 and TRBJ2-7; a weak D match, TRBD2 (6 bases). The CDR3 has 12 amino acids. The germline CDR1 and CDR2 sequences are MDHEN and SYDVKM. V lost 3 bases and J 7 bases, leaving 10 bases between the germline ends. This CDR3 is CASSLFAGEQYF. CDR3 DNA: TGTGCCAGCAGTTTGTTCGCGGGGGAGCAGTACTTC. Combining the CDR3 with reference TRBV28 and TRBJ2-7 gives the whole variable domain DVKVTQSSRYLVKRTGEKVFLECVQDMDHENMFWYRQDPGLGLRLIYFSYDVKMKEKGDIPEGYSVSREKKERFSLILESASTNQTSMYLCASSLFAGEQYFGPGTRLTVT.

A word on this clonotype: Just one base apart from a much larger clone, this may be a read error. The CDR3 does not end in the conserved phenylalanine or tryptophan, so this is likely a read error. This chain links TRBV6-2 or TRBV6-3 with TRBJ2-7, with 8 nucleotides matching TRBD2. The J segment lost 2 bases and the V segment lost 0 bases, leaving 9 bases of the junction unmatched. CDR1 MNHEY and CDR2 SVGEGT come from the germline V gene. There are 17 residues in the CDR3. The CDR3 loop reads CASSYSRSSGRPYEQYL. The CDR3 region has the DNA TGTGCCAGCAGTTACTCGAGATCCAGCGGGAGACCCTACGAGCAGTACCTC.

This clonotype has only a few counts. This chain links TRBV5-4 with TRBJ2-3, with D uncertain. There are 12 residues in the CDR3. In germline, CDR1 is SGHNT, CDR2 YYREEE (reference sequence). V lost 4 bases and J 6 bases, leaving 9 bases between the germline ends. The DNA of the CDR3 is TGTGCCAGCAGCCTTCCCCGTGATACGCAGTATTTT. Protein sequence: CASSLPRDTQYF. The variable domain in full, completed from reference TRBV5-4 and TRBJ2-3, reads ETGVTQSPTHLIKTRGQQVTLRCSSQSGHNTVSWYQQALGQGPQFIFQYYREEENGRGNFPPRFSGLQFPNYSSELNVNALELDDSALYLCASSLPRDTQYFGPGTRLTVL.

The chain joins TRBV24-1 to TRBJ1-2, with D maybe TRBD1 (6 bases). The length of the CDR3 is 14 residues. The V end was cut by 3 bases, the J end by 4 bases, with 11 bases between. Germline assignment: CDR1 KGHDR and CDR2 SFDVKD. In DNA form, the CDR3 reads TGTGCCACCAGTGATCGGACAGACATCTATGGCTACACCTTC. It is translated as CATSDRTDIYGYTF.

Turning to this clonotype: A much larger clone lies a single base off, so this may be a read error. V gene TRBV29-1 combines with J gene TRBJ2-7; 9 nucleotides match TRBD1. Germline lookup yields CDR1 SQVTM and CDR2 ANQGSEA. The CDR3 runs 13 residues. CDR3 sequence: CSVLRDRVAELYF. DNA of the CDR3: TGCAGCGTATTGCGGGACAGGGTCGCCGAGCTGTACTTC.

In the case of this clonotype: This may be a read error, as it is one base from a much larger clone. V gene TRBV6-1 combines with J gene TRBJ2-7; D might be TRBD2 (5 bases). Deletions cut 5 bases from V and 2 bases from J, with 13 bases between. The CDR3 totals 14 residues. Germline-derived CDR1 and CDR2 are MNHNS and SASEGT. In nucleotides, the CDR3 is TGTGCCAGCAGTTTCTCGTGGAGGCCCTACGAGCAGTACTTC. Translated: CASSFSWRPYEQYF.

The table lists this clonotype with many counts. The chain links TRBV7-9 to TRBJ2-3, with D uncertain. Looked up from germline, CDR1 is SEHNR and CDR2 is FQNEAQ (reference sequence). The CDR3 loop spans 13 amino acids. The V and J ends lost 6 bases and 2 bases respectively, with 9 bases between them. DNA of the CDR3: TGTGCCAGCAGACCAACAGTCACAGATACGCAGTATTTT. Its protein is CASRPTVTDTQYF. Filled out from reference TRBV7-9 and TRBJ2-3, the complete variable domain reads DTGVSQNPRHKITKRGQNVTFRCDPISEHNRLYWYRQTLGQGPEFLTYFQNEAQLEKSRLLSDRFSAERPKGSFSTLEIQRTEQGDSAMYLCASRPTVTDTQYFGPGTRLTVL.

This clonotype was detected a few times. V is TRBV20-1 and J is TRBJ2-5; the match to TRBD2 covers 9 bases. The J segment lost 0 bases and the V segment lost 1 base, leaving 3 bases of the junction unmatched. CDR1 DFQATT and CDR2 SNEGSKA come from the germline V gene (reference sequence). The CDR3 totals 15 residues. The CDR3 coding sequence is TGCAGTGCTAGAGCATTAGCGGGAGACCAAGAGACCCAGTACTTC. This gives the protein CSARALAGDQETQYF.